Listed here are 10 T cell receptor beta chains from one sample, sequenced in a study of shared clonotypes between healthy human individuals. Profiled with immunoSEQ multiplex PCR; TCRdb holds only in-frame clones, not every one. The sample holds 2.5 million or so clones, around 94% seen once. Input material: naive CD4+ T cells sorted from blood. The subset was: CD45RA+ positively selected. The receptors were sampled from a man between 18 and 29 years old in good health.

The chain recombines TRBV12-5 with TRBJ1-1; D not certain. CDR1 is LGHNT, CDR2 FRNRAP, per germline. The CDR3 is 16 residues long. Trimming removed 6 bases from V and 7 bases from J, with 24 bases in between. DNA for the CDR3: TGTGCTAGTGGCCAAAGTACGCGCATCCGGAGCGGTGAAGCTTTCTTT. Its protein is CASGQSTRIRSGEAFF.

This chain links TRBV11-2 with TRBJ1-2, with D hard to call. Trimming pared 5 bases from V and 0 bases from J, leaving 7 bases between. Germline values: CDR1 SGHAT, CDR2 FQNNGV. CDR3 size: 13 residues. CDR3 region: CASSPEPNYGYTF. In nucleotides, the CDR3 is TGTGCCAGCAGCCCGGAGCCTAACTATGGCTACACCTTC.

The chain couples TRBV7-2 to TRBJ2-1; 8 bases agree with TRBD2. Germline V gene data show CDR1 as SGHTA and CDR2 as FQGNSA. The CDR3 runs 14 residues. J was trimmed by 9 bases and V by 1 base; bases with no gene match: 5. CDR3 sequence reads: CASSLEGLAGEQFF. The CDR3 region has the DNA TGTGCCAGCAGCTTAGAGGGGCTAGCGGGTGAGCAGTTCTTC.

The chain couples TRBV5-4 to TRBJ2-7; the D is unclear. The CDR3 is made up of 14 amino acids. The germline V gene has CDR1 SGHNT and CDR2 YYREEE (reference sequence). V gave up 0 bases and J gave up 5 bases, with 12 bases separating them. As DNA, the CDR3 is TGTGCCAGCAGCTTGGCGCTGGGCCGCCACGAGCAGTACTTC. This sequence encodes CASSLALGRHEQYF.

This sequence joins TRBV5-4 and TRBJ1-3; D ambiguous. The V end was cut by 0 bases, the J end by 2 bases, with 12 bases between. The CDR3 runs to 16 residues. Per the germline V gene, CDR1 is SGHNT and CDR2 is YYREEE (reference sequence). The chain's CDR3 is CASSLEARTTGNTIYF. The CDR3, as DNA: TGTGCCAGCAGCTTGGAGGCGCGAACAACTGGAAACACCATATATTTT.

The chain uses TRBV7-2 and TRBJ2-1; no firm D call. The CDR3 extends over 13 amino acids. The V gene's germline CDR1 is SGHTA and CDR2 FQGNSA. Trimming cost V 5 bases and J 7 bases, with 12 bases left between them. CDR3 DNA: TGTGCCAGCAGCCTTCGGGTAGCAAATGAGCAGTTCTTC. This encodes CASSLRVANEQFF.

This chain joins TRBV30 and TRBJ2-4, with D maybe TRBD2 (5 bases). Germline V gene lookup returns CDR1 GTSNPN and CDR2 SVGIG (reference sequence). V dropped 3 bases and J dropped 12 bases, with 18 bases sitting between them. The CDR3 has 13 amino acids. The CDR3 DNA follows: TGTGCCTGGAGCGCCGATAAGGAGGTGTCTCAGTACTTC. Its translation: CAWSADKEVSQYF.

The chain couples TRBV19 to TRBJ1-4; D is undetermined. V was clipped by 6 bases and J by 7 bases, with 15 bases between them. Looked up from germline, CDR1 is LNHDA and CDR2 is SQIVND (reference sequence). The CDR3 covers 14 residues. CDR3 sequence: CASRHRDRAEKLFF. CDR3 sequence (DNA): TGTGCCAGTAGACACAGAGACCGGGCTGAAAAACTGTTTTTT.

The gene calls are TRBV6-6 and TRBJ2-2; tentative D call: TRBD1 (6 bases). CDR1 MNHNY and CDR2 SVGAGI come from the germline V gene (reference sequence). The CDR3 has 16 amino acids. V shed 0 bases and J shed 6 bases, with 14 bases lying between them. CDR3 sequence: CASSYSIGSGAGELFF. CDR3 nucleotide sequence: TGTGCCAGCAGTTACTCGATAGGGTCAGGGGCCGGGGAGCTGTTTTTT.

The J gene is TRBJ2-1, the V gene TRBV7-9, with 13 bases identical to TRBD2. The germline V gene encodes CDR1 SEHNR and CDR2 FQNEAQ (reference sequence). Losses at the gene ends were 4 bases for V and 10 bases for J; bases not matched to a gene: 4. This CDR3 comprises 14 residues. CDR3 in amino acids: CASSSGLAGEEQFF. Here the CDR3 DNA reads TGTGCCAGCAGCTCAGGACTAGCGGGAGAGGAGCAGTTCTTC.